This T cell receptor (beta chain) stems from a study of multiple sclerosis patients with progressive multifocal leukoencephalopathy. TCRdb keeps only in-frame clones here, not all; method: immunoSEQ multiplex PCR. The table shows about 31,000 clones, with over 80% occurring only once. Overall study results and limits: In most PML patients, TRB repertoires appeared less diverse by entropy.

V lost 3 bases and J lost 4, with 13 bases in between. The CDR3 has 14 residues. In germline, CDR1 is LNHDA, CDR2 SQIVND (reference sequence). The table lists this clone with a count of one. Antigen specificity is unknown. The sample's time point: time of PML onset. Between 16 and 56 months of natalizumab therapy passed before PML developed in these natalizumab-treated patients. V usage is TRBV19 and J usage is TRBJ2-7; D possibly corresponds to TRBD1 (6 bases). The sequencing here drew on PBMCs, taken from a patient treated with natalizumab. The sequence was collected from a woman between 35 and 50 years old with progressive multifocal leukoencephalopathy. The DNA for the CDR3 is TGTGCCAGTAGTATGACAGGTAGTGAATACGAGCAGTACTTC. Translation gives CASSMTGSEYEQYF.